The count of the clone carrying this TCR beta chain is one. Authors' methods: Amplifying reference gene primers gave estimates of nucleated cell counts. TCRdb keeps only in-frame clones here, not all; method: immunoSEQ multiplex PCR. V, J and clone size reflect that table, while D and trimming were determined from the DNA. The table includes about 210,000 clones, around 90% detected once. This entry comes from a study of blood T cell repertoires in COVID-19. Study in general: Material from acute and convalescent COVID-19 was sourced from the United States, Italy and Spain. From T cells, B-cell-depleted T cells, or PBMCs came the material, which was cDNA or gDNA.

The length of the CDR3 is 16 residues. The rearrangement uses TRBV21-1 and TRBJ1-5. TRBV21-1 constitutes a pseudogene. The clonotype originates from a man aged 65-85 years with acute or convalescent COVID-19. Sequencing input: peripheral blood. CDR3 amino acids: CASSRGRLQSNQPQHF. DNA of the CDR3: TGTGCCAGCAGCCGGGGTCGTTTGCAGAGCAATCAGCCCCAGCATTTT.